This T cell receptor (beta chain) is from a study of human T cells and chemical hapten exposure. Described time point: patch test 3, about 24 weeks after DPC sensitization. The treatment: therapeutic diphenylcyclopropenone sensitization with weekly scalp DPC. Using its own MiXCR run on the RACE reads, TCRdb lists one record per CDR3 protein. Of 95,000 to 150,000 distinct CDR3 sequences in the sample, about 11% were seen once. Many counts were recorded for this clonotype. A read error may account for a junction end that differs from germline. The sample here was whole blood, taken in connection with sensitization to the hapten diphenylcyclopropenone (DPC). This clonotype originated in a woman between 50 and 59 years old with alopecia areata. Some clones in this sample may be carry-over from other donors' samples.

CDR3 coding DNA: TGTGCCATCAGTGGAAACCCGGGGGCAAGAGACTTC. Protein: CAISGNPGARDF. The chain combines TRBV10-3 with TRBJ2-7; either TRBD1 or TRBD2 may fit D (6 bases each). This CDR3 contains 12 residues. CDR1 and CDR2 (germline): ENHRY, SYGVKD.